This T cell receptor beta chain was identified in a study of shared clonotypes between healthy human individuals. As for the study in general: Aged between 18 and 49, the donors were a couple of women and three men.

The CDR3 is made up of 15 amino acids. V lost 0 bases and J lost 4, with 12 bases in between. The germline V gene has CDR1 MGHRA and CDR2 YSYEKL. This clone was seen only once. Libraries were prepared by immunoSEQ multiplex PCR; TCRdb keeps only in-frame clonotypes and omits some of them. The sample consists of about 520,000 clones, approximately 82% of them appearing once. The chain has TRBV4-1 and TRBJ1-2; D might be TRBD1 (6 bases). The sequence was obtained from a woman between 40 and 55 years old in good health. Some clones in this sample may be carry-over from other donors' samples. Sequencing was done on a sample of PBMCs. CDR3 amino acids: CASSQDVGGVYGYTF. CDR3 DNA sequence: TGCGCCAGCAGCCAAGACGTCGGGGGCGTCTATGGCTACACCTTC.